This T cell receptor (beta chain) was captured in a study of blood T cell repertoires in COVID-19. Study context: PBMCs, B-cell-depleted T cells, or T cells provided the cDNA or gDNA that made up the material.

Germline V lookup: CDR1 SGHTA, CDR2 FQGTGA. This CDR3 region has 13 residues. V was cut by 4 bases and J by 11 bases, with 17 bases left in between. In the authors' workflow: Amplification of reference gene primers was used by the study to estimate nucleated cell counts. Clones were sequenced by immunoSEQ multiplex PCR, and TCRdb holds only the in-frame ones, with some missing. V and J calls and clone size are those listed in that table; D and trimming were worked out from the DNA. The profile shows approximately 85,000 clones, approximately 89% of them singletons. The source is a man in his fifties with acute or convalescent COVID-19. Source material: peripheral blood. The V gene is TRBV7-3, the J gene TRBJ1-1, with a tentative D call TRBD1 (5 bases). CDR3 DNA sequence: TGTGCCAGCAGCTCCAGGCCCGCGGGGGACGCTTTCTTT. Translated: CASSSRPAGDAFF.